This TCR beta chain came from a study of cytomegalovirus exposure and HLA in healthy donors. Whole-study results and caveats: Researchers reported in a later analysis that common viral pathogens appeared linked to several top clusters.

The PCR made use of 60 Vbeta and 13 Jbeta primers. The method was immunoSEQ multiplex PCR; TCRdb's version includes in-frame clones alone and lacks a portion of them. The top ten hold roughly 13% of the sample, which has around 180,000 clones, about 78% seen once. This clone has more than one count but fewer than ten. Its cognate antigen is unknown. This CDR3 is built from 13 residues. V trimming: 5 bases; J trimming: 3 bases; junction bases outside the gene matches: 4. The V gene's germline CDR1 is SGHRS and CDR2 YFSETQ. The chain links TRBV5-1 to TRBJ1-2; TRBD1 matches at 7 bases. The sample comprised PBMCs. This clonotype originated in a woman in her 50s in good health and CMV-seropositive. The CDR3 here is CASRITGDYGYTF. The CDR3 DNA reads TGCGCCAGCAGGATAACAGGGGACTATGGCTACACCTTC.